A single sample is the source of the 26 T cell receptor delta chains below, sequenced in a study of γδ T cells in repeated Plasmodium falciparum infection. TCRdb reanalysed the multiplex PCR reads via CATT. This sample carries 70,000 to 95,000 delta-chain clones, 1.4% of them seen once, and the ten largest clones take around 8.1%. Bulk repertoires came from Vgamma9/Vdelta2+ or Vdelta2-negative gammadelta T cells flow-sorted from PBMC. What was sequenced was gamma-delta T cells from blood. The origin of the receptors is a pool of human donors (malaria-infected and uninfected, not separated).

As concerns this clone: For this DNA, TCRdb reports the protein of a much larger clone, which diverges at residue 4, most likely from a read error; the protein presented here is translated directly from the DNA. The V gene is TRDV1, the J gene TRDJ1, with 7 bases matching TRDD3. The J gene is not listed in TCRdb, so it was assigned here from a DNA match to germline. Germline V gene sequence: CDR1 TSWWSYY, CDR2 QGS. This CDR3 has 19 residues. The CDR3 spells CALRELEWSVKGDPDKLIF. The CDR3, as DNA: TGTGCTCTTAGGGAACTAGAATGGTCGGTTAAGGGGGATCCCGATAAACTCATCTTT.

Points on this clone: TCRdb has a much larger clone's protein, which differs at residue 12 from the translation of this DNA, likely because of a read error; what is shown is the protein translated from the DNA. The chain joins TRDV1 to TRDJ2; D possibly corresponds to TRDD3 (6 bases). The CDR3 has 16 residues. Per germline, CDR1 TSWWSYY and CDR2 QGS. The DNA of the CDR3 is TGTGCTCTTGATCCGGGGGAGACCGCTTTGACAGAACAACTCTTCTTT. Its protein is CALDPGETALTEQLFF.

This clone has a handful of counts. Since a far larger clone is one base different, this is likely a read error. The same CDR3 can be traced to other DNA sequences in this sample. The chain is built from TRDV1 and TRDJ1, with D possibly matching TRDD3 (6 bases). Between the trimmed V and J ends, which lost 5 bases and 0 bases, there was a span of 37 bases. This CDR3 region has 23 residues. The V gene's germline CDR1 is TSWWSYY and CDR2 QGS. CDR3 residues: CALGSCAPTPWDWGPPYTDKLIF. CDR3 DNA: TGTGCTCTTGGGTCCTGTGCCCCTACTCCTTGGGATTGGGGGCCACCCTACACCGATAAACTCATCTTT.

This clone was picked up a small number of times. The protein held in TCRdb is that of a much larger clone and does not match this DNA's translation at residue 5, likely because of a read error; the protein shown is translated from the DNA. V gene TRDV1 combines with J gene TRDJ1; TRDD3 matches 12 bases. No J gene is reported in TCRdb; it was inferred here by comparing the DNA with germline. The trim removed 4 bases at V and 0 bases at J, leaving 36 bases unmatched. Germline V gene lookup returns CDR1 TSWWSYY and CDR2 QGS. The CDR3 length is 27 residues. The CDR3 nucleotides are TGTGCTCTTGGGGGAATTTGGGGTGCGTCCTACCCCCAGTACTGGGGGATACATCGTTGTGACACCGATAAACTCATCTTT. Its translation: CALGGIWGASYPQYWGIHRCDTDKLIF.

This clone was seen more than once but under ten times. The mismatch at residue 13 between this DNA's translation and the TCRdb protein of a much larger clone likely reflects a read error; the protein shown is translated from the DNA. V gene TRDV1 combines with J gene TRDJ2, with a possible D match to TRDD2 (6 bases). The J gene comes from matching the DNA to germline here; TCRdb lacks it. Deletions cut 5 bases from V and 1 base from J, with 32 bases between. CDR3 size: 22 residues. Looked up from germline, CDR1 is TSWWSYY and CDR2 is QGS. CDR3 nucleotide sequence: TGTGCTCTTGGGAGCAACCGGCCTTCCCCTTACTGGAGGATAATTTTGACAGCACAACTCTTCTTT. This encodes CALGSNRPSPYWRIILTAQLFF.

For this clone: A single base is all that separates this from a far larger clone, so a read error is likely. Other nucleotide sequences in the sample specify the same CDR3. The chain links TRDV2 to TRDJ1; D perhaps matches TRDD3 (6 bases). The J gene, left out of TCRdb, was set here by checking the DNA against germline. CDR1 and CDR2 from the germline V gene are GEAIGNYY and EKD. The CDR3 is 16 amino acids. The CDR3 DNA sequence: TGTGCCTGTGACACGGGGATTTATAGGATCACCGACAAACTCATCTTT. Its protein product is CACDTGIYRITDKLIF.

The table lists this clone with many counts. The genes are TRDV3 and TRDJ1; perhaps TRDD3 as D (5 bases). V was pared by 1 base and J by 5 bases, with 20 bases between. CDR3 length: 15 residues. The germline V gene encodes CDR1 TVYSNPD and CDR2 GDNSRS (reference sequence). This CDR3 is CAFKRFLAYWDKLIF. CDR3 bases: TGTGCCTTTAAGAGGTTTCTGGCGTACTGGGATAAACTCATCTTT.

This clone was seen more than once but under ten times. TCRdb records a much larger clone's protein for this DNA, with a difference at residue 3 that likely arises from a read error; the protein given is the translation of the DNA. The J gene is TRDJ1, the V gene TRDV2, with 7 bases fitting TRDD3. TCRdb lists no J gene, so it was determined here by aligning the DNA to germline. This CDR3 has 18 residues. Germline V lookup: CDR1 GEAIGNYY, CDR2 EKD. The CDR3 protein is CARDTGAGGFVGTDKLIF. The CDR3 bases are TGTGCCCGTGACACCGGGGCCGGGGGATTCGTCGGCACCGATAAACTCATCTTT.

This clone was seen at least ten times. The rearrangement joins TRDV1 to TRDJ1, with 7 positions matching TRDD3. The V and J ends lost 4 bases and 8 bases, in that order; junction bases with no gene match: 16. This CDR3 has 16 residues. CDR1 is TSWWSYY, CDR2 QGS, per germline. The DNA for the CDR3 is TGTGCTCTTGGGGGCCTCCCGAGGGGGAGGATACGCAAACTCATCTTT. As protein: CALGGLPRGRIRKLIF.

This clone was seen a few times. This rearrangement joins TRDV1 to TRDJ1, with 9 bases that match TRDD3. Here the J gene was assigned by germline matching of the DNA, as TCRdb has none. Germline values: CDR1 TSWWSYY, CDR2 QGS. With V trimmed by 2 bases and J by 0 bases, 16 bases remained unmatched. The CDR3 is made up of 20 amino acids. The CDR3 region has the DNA TGTGCTCTTGGGGAATGTCCTTGTACTGGGGGACCGACCTACACCGATAAACTCATCTTT. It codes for CALGECPCTGGPTYTDKLIF.

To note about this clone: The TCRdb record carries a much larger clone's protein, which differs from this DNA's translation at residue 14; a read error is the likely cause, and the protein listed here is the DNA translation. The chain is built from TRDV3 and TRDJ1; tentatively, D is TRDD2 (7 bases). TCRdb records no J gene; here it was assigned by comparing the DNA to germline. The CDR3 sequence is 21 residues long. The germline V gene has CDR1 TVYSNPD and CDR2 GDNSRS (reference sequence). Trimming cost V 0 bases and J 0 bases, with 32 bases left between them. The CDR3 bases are TGTGCCTTTAGTAGGGCTTTCCTACCGCTGGGGTATTCTGAGTACACCGATAAACTCATCTTT. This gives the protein CAFSRAFLPLGYSEYTDKLIF.

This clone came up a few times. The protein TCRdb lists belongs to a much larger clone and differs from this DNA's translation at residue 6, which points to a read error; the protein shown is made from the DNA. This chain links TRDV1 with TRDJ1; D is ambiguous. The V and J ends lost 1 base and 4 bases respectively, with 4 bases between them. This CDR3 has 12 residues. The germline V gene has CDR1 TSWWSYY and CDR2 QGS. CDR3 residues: CALGERYDKLIF. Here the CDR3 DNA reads TGTGCTCTTGGGGAACGGTACGATAAACTCATCTTT.

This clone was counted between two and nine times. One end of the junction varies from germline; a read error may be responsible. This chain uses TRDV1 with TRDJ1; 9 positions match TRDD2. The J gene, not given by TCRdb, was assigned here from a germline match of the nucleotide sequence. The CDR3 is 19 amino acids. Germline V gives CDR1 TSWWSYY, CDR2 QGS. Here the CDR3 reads CASFLPGTGDFGYTDKLIF. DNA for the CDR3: TGCGCTTCCTTCCTACCAGGTACTGGGGACTTCGGGTACACCGATAAACTCATCTTT.

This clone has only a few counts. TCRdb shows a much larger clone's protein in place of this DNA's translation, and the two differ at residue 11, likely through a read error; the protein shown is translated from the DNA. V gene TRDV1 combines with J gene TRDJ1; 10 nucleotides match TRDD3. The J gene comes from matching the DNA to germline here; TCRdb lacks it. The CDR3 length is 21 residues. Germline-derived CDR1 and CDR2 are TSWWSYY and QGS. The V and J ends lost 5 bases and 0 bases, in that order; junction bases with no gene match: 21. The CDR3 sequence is CALGLTRRNNRGIRYTDKLIF. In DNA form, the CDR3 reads TGTGCTCTTGGGCTTACTCGACGTAATAACCGGGGGATACGGTACACCGATAAACTCATCTTT.

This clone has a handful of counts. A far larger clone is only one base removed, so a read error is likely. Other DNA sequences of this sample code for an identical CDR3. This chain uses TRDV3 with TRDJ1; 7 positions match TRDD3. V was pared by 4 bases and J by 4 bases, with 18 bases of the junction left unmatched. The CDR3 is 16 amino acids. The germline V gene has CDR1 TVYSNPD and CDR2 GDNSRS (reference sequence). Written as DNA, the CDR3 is TGTGCCTATAGCCTCGGTAGGGGGGGATTCCGCGATAAACTCATCTTT. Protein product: CAYSLGRGGFRDKLIF.

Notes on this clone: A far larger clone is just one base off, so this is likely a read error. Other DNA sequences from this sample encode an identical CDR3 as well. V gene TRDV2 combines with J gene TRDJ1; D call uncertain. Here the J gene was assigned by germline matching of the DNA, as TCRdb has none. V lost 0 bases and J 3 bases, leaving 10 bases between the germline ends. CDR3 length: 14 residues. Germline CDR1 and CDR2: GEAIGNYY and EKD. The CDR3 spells CACDTVPISDKLIF. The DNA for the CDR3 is TGTGCCTGTGACACCGTGCCCATATCCGATAAACTCATCTTT.

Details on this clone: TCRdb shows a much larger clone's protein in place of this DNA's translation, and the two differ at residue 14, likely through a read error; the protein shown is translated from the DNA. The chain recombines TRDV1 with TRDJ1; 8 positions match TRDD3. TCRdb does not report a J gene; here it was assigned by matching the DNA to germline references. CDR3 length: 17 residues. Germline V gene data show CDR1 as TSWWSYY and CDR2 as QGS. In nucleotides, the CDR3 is TGTGCTCTTGGGAGCAATAGGTACTGGGGGTACACCGATAGACTCATCTTT. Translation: CALGSNRYWGYTDRLIF.

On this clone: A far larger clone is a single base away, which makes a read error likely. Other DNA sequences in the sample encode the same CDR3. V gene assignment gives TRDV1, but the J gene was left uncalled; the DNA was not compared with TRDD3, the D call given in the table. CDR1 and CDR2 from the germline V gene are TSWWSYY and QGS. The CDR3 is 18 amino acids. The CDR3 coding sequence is TGTGCTCTTGGTATTCACGACCATGGGGGGGATACGAACGATAAGCTCATCTTT. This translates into CALGIHDHGGDTNDKLIF.

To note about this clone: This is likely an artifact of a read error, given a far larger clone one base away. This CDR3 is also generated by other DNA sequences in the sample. This chain's CDR3 is CALGELAYGRGLKRPFTDKLIF. CDR3 in DNA: TGTGCCCTTGGGGAACTAGCCTACGGCAGGGGGTTAAAACGCCCATTCACCGATAAACTCATCTTT. The J gene is TRDJ1, the V gene TRDV1; D assignment may be TRDD2 or TRDD3 (5 bases each). Here the J gene came from matching the DNA to germline, since TCRdb omits it. The CDR3 covers 22 residues. Germline V gene lookup returns CDR1 TSWWSYY and CDR2 QGS.

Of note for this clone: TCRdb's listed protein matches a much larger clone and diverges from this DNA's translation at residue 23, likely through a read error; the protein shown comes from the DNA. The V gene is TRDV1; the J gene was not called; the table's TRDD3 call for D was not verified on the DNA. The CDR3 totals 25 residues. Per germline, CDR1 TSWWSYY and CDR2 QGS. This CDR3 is CALGEPRPPGDLIAVVNPYTDKPIF. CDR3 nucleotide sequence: TGTGCTCTTGGGGAACCACGCCCCCCGGGGGACCTAATTGCCGTCGTAAACCCGTACACCGATAAACCCATCTTT.

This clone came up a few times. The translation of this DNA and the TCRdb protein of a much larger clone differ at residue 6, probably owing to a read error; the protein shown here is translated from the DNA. The CDR3 DNA reads TGTGCCTGTGACACCCCAGGACTGGGGGAGAACGTTTGGACCGATAAACTCATCTTT. Protein: CACDTPGLGENVWTDKLIF. This chain joins TRDV2 and TRDJ1, with 9 bases aligning to TRDD3. TCRdb offers no J gene call, so here the DNA was matched to germline to obtain one. This CDR3 is 19 amino acids long. V was clipped by 0 bases and J by 2 bases; unmatched bases: 15. Per germline, CDR1 GEAIGNYY and CDR2 EKD.

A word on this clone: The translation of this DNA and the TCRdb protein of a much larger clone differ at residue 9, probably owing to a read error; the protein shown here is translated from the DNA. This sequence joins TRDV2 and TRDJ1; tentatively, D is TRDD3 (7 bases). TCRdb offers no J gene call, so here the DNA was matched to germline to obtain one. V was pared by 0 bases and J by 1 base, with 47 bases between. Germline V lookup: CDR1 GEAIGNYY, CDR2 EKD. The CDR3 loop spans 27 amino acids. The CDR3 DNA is TGTGCCTGTGACACCAAACTTCCTGCAAGTACTGGGGAACTTCCCCCCTCCTGCGATAAAGCCACCGATAAACTCATCTTT. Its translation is CACDTKLPASTGELPPSCDKATDKLIF.

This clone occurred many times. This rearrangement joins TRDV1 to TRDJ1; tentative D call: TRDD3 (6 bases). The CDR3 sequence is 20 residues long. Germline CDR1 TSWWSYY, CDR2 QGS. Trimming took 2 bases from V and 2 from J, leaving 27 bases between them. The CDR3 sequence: CALGEKGNYVGGGCTDKLIF. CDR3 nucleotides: TGTGCTCTTGGGGAAAAGGGGAACTACGTTGGTGGGGGGTGTACCGATAAACTCATCTTT.

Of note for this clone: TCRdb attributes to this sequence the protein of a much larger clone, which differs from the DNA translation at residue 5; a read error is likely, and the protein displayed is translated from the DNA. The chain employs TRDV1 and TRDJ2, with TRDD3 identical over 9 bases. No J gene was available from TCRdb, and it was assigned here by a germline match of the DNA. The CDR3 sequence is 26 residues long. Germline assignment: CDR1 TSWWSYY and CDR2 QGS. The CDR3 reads CALGKLALPMKLGDSPSLALTAQLFF. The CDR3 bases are TGTGCTCTTGGGAAACTAGCGCTTCCTATGAAGCTGGGGGATTCTCCTTCCTTAGCTTTGACAGCACAACTCTTCTTT.

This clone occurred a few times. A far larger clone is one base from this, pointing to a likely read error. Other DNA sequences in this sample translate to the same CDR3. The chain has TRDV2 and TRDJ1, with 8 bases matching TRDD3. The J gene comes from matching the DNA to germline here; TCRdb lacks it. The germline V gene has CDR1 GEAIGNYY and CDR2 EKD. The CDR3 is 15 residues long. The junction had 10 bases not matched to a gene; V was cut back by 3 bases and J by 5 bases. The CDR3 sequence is CACDALLGGADKLIF. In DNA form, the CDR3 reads TGTGCCTGTGACGCCTTACTGGGGGGGGCTGATAAACTCATCTTT.

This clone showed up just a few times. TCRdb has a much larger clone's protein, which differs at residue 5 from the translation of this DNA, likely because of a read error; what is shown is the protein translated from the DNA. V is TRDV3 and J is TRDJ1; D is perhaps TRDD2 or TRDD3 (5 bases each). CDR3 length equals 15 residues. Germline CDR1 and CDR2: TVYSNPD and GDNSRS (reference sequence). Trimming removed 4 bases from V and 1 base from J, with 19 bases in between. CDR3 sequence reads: CASYPNRGGTDKLIF. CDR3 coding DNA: TGTGCCTCCTACCCGAACCGGGGAGGCACCGATAAACTCATCTTT. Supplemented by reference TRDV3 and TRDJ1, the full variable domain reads CDKVTQSSPDQTVASGSEVVLLCTYDTVYSNPDLFWYRIRPDYSFQFVFYGDNSRSEGADFTQGRFSVKHILTQKAFHLVISPVRTEDSATYYCASYPNRGGTDKLIFGKGTRVTVEP.